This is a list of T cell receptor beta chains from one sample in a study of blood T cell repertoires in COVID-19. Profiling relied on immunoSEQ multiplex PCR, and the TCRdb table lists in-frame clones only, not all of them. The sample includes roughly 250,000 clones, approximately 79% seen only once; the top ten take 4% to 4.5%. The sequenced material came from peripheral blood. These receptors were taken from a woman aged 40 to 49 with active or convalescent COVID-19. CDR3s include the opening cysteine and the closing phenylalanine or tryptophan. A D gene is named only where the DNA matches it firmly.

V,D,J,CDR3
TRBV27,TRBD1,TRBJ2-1,CATRTGAYNEQFF
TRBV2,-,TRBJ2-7,CASTPRQSYEQYF
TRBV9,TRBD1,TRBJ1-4,CASSLPTGEGEKLFF
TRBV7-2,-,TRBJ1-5,CASSETGAEPQHF
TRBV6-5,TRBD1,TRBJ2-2,CASSYGDRDPTGELFF
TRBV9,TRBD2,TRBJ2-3,CASSVAGDYTDTQYF
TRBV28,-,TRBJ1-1,CASSFFGRGSLNTEAFF
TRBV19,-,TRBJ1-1,CASSRQMNTEAFF
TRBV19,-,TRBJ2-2,CATRDGGDTGELFF
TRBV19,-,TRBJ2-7,CASTFEQYF
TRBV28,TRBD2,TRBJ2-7,CASTHAGGQYF
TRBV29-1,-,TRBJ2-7,CSVASGNEQYF
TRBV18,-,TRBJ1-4,CASSPLGPTNEKLFF
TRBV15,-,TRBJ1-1,CATSRDKIGAEAFF
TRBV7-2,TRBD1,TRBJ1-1,CASSFEGAGTEAFF
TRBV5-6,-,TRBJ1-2,CASSFPLRNGYTF
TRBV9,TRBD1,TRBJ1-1,CASSAFAQGDPNTEAFF
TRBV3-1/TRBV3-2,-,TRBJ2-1,CASSQVGGVLYNEQFF
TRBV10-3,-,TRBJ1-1,CAISDDRRNTEAFF
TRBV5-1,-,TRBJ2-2,CASRSGQGNTGELFF
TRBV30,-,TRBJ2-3,CASNPRLTDTQYF
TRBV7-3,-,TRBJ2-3,CASSLTATRTDTQYF
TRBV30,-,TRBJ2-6,CAWNSPLGANVLTF
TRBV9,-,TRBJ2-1,CASSVSDREQFF
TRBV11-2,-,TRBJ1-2,CASSLDREGYTF
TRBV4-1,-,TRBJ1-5,CASSPGVWSNQPQHF
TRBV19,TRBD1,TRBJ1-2,CASSPQGGYGYTF
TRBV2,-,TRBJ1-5,CASTDGTISNQPQHF
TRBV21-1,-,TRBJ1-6,CASKGLAGVFPTSPLHF
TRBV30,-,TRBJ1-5,CAWSEMTATGNQPQHF
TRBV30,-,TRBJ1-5,CACTQEGAGQPQHF
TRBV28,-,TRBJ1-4,CASSLRGGEKLFF
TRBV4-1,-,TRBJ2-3,CASSQPTFSVTQYF
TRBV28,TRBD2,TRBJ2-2,CASSLTGLAANTGELFF
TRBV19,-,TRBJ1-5,CASSISTYSNQPQHF
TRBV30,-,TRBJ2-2,CAWSVFPGNTGELFF
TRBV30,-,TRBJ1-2,CAWRADYGYTF